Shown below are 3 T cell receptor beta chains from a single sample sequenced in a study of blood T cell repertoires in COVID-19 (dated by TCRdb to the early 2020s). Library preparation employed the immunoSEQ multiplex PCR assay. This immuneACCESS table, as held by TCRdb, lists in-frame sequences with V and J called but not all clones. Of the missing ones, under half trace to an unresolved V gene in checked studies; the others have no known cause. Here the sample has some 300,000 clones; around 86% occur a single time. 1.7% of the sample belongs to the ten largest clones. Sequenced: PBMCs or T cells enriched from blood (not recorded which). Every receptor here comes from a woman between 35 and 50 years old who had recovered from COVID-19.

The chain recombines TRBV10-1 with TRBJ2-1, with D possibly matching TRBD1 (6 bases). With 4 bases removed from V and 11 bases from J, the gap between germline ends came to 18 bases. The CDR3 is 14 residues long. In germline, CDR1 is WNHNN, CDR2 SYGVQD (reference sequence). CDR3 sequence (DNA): TGCGCCAGCAGTGCCCCCGACAGGTTTAGTCAGCAGTTCTTC. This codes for CASSAPDRFSQQFF.

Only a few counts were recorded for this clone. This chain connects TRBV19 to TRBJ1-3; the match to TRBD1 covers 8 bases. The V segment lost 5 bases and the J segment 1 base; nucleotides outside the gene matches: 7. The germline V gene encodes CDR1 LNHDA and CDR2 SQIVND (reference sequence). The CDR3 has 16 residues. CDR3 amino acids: CASSARQGSSGNTIYF. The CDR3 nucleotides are TGTGCCAGTAGTGCACGACAGGGGTCGTCTGGAAACACCATATATTTT.

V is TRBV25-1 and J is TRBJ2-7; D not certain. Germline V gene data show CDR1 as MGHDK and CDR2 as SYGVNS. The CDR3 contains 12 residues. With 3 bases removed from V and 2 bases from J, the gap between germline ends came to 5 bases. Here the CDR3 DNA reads TGTGCCAGCAGTGACAGTACCTACGAGCAGTACTTC. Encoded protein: CASSDSTYEQYF.